This passage covers 20 T cell receptor beta chains from one sample sequenced in a study of T cell changes during pregnancy in multiple sclerosis. Measured with immunoSEQ multiplex PCR; TCRdb has only the in-frame clones, and not every one. The data hold some 46,000 clones, with about 91% observed a single time. Source: peripheral blood, taken in the third trimester of pregnancy. Receptor source: a female donor with multiple sclerosis, enrolled in a pregnancy study.

The chain joins TRBV6-5 to TRBJ1-1; maybe TRBD1 (5 bases). From germline, CDR1 is MNHEY and CDR2 SVGAGI. The CDR3 totals 14 residues. Trimming took off 6 bases at V and 0 bases at J, with 11 bases between the two ends. CDR3: CASRFLTVNTEAFF. CDR3 coding DNA: TGTGCCAGCAGATTCTTGACAGTGAACACTGAAGCTTTCTTT.

The chain employs TRBV4-1 and TRBJ2-3; 9 bases are a match to TRBD2. CDR3 size: 18 residues. CDR1 MGHRA and CDR2 YSYEKL come from the germline V gene. J gave up 4 bases and V 0 bases, and 11 bases lay outside the gene matches. This CDR3 is CASSQDFNVAGVPDTQYF. In DNA, the CDR3 is TGCGCCAGCAGCCAAGATTTCAACGTAGCGGGAGTGCCAGATACGCAGTATTTT.

V is TRBV19 and J is TRBJ1-2; TRBD1 matches at 11 bases. V was clipped by 4 bases and J by 8 bases; unmatched bases: 6. Germline V CDR1 and CDR2: LNHDA, SQIVND (reference sequence). The CDR3 contains 14 residues. CDR3 sequence (DNA): TGTGCCAGTAGTAAAGGACAGGGGGCTGGCGGCTACACCTTC. The encoded protein is CASSKGQGAGGYTF.

The chain links TRBV2 to TRBJ1-1, with TRBD1 as a possible D gene (5 bases). There are 13 residues in the CDR3. Germline-derived CDR1 and CDR2 are SNHLY and FYNNEI. V dropped 8 bases and J dropped 0 bases, with 10 bases sitting between them. The chain's CDR3 is CASGDLLNTEAFF. In DNA, the CDR3 is TGTGCCAGCGGGGACTTATTGAACACTGAAGCTTTCTTT.

This chain connects TRBV19 to TRBJ2-7, with 8 bases that match TRBD1. V lost 3 bases, J lost 3 bases, and 7 bases stayed unmatched. Germline CDR1 reads LNHDA; CDR2 reads SQIVND (reference sequence). The CDR3 consists of 15 residues. For the CDR3, the DNA is TGTGCCAGTAGTATCTCGGACAGGGCGGTCTACGAGCAGTACTTC. It yields the protein CASSISDRAVYEQYF.

The rearrangement links TRBV28 to TRBJ2-7, with 10 bases matching TRBD1. CDR1 is MDHEN and CDR2 is SYDVKM in the germline V gene. J was trimmed by 2 bases and V by 8 bases; bases with no gene match: 6. The CDR3 runs 14 residues. The CDR3 protein is CASRKGTGAYEQYF. DNA of the CDR3: TGTGCCAGCCGGAAAGGGACAGGGGCCTACGAGCAGTACTTC.

The chain has TRBV5-1 and TRBJ2-7; tentative D call: TRBD1 (6 bases). Trimming cost V 2 bases and J 1 base, with 10 bases left between them. Germline loops: CDR1 SGHRS, CDR2 YFSETQ. CDR3 length: 14 residues. The CDR3 nucleotides are TGCGCCAGCAGCTTCACAGGGTTGTCCTACGAGCAGTACTTC. This encodes CASSFTGLSYEQYF.

In nucleotides, the CDR3 is TGCAGCGTTAGCCCAGCGGGAACGGAGACCCAGTACTTC. Translated, it gives CSVSPAGTETQYF. V usage is TRBV29-1 and J usage is TRBJ2-5; 7 bases match TRBD2. V shed 5 bases, J shed 5 bases, and the junction held 8 bases outside the gene matches. Germline loops: CDR1 SQVTM, CDR2 ANQGSEA. The length of the CDR3 is 13 residues.

The chain carries TRBV9 and TRBJ2-7, with no clear D. Deletions cut 0 bases from V and 2 bases from J, with 6 bases between. The CDR3 loop spans 13 amino acids. Per germline, CDR1 SGDLS and CDR2 YYNGEE. As DNA, the CDR3 is TGTGCCAGCAGCGTAGCCCCAGCCTACGAGCAGTACTTC. Translation: CASSVAPAYEQYF. Based on the CDR3 plus reference TRBV9 and TRBJ2-7, the full variable domain is DSGVTQTPKHLITATGQRVTLRCSPRSGDLSVYWYQQSLDQGLQFLIQYYNGEERAKGNILERFSAQQFPDLHSELNLSSLELGDSALYFCASSVAPAYEQYFGPGTRLTVT.

The gene calls are TRBV7-2 and TRBJ2-7; 7 positions agree with TRBD2. V lost 0 bases to trimming and J lost 4 bases; unmatched junction nucleotides: 6. Germline assignment: CDR1 SGHTA and CDR2 FQGNSA. The CDR3 has 15 amino acids. This CDR3 reads CASSLALAELYEQYF. CDR3 coding DNA: TGTGCCAGCAGCTTAGCCCTAGCGGAGCTATACGAGCAGTACTTC. The whole variable domain, remainder taken from reference TRBV7-2 and TRBJ2-7, is GAGVSQSPSNKVTEKGKDVELRCDPISGHTALYWYRQSLGQGLEFLIYFQGNSAPDKSGLPSDRFSAERTGGSVSTLTIQRTQQEDSAVYLCASSLALAELYEQYFGPGTRLTVT.

This sequence joins TRBV7-9 and TRBJ2-1; 8 positions agree with TRBD1. From germline, CDR1 is SEHNR and CDR2 FQNEAQ (reference sequence). J lost 0 bases, V lost 5 bases, and 6 bases had no gene match. The CDR3 consists of 16 residues. The CDR3: CASSPRTGSSYNEQFF. DNA for the CDR3: TGTGCCAGCAGCCCCAGGACAGGGAGCTCCTACAATGAGCAGTTCTTC.

The chain uses TRBV30 and TRBJ2-1, with 9 bases aligning to TRBD1. CDR3 length equals 17 residues. Germline CDR1 GTSNPN, CDR2 SVGIG (reference sequence). With V trimmed by 0 bases and J by 9 bases, 15 bases remained unmatched. The CDR3 loop reads CAWSVGVGTGKVGEQFF. CDR3 DNA: TGTGCCTGGAGTGTAGGGGTGGGGACAGGGAAGGTGGGTGAGCAGTTCTTC.

V is TRBV4-2 and J is TRBJ2-5; maybe TRBD2 (6 bases). The DNA end is more similar to TRBJ2-7, so the J call may be wrong. CDR3 length equals 14 residues. The germline V gene encodes CDR1 LGHNA and CDR2 YNFKEQ. The CDR3 reads CASSQEGTSYEQYF. The CDR3 DNA reads TGTGCCAGCAGCCAAGAGGGGACTTCCTACGAGCAGTACTTC.

The rearrangement joins TRBV5-1 to TRBJ2-3; the D is unclear. CDR3 length equals 15 residues. Germline V gives CDR1 SGHRS, CDR2 YFSETQ. Trimming removed 2 bases at V and 1 base at J, with 11 bases between. The CDR3 bases are TGCGCCAGCAGCTTTGACTCGTCTGGCACAGATACGCAGTATTTT. Amino acid sequence: CASSFDSSGTDTQYF.

The V call is TRBV5-1, the J call TRBJ2-2; D possibly corresponds to TRBD1 (6 bases). Germline values: CDR1 SGHRS, CDR2 YFSETQ. The CDR3 covers 16 residues. V lost 3 bases, J lost 1 base, and 13 bases lay in between. The CDR3 loop is CASSWGLAGNTGELFF. As DNA, the CDR3 is TGCGCCAGCAGCTGGGGGCTAGCAGGGAACACCGGGGAGCTGTTTTTT.

The genes are TRBV9 and TRBJ2-1; D perhaps matches TRBD2 (5 bases). Trimming shortened V by 0 bases and J by 1 base, and 8 bases separated the two germline ends. This CDR3 has 15 residues. The germline CDR1 and CDR2 sequences are SGDLS and YYNGEE. The CDR3 protein is CASSVEAVSYNEQFF. In nucleotides, the CDR3 is TGTGCCAGCAGCGTAGAAGCGGTATCCTACAATGAGCAGTTCTTC.

The CDR3 region has the DNA TGTGCCAGCCTTTGGCGGGGGGCGGCAGATACGCAGTATTTT. This codes for CASLWRGAADTQYF. J is TRBJ2-3 and V is TRBV7-2; 8 bases align to TRBD2. The junction had 8 bases not matched to a gene; V was cut back by 8 bases and J by 4 bases. This CDR3 region has 14 residues. Germline-derived CDR1 and CDR2 are SGHTA and FQGNSA.

The chain combines TRBV5-1 with TRBJ1-1, with TRBD1 matching 8 bases. This CDR3 region has 12 residues. Germline-derived CDR1 and CDR2 are SGHRS and YFSETQ. With V trimmed by 4 bases and J by 11 bases, 7 bases remained unmatched. CDR3 coding DNA: TGCGCCAGCAGCCTAAAACAGGGGGAGGCTTTCTTT. Translation gives CASSLKQGEAFF.

The chain couples TRBV5-4 to TRBJ2-7; TRBD2 agrees at 9 bases. The germline gives CDR1 SGHNT, CDR2 YYREEE (reference sequence). Unmatched junction bases numbered 4, after V lost 5 bases and J lost 4 bases. The CDR3 has 13 residues. The CDR3 bases are TGTGCCAGCAGTCTAGCGGGAACGTACGAGCAGTACTTC. It translates to CASSLAGTYEQYF.

V gene TRBV19 combines with J gene TRBJ1-1, with 10 bases matching TRBD1. Germline assignment: CDR1 LNHDA and CDR2 SQIVND (reference sequence). After removal of 3 bases from V and 3 bases from J, the junction contained 10 bases not matched to a gene. The CDR3 totals 17 residues. CDR3 DNA: TGTGCCAGTAGTATCCCGGGGACAGGGGTTTTGCACACTGAAGCTTTCTTT. Protein sequence: CASSIPGTGVLHTEAFF.